This T cell receptor (beta chain) was obtained from a study of blood T cell repertoires in COVID-19. Study-wide context: Specimens from acute and convalescent COVID-19 originated in the United States, Italy and Spain. T cells, B-cell-depleted T cells, or PBMCs provided the cDNA or gDNA that served as material.

As originally analysed: Reference gene primer amplification in the assay estimated nucleated cell counts. Assay: immunoSEQ multiplex PCR; the TCRdb copy retains only in-frame clones and omits some. For V, J and clone size, that table is used; D and trimming come from the DNA. Here the sample spans approximately 160,000 clones, approximately 79% being singletons. Trimming shortened V by 8 bases and J by 1 base, and 8 bases separated the two germline ends. The CDR3 runs 12 residues. Germline CDR1 and CDR2: SNHLY and FYNNEI. The specimen was peripheral blood. The chain employs TRBV2 and TRBJ1-1; the D gene is possibly TRBD1 (5 bases). The source of this sequence is a woman of 80 years or more with acute or convalescent COVID-19. CDR3 protein: CASLRENTEAFF. The CDR3 DNA reads TGTGCCAGCCTCAGGGAGAACACTGAAGCTTTCTTT.